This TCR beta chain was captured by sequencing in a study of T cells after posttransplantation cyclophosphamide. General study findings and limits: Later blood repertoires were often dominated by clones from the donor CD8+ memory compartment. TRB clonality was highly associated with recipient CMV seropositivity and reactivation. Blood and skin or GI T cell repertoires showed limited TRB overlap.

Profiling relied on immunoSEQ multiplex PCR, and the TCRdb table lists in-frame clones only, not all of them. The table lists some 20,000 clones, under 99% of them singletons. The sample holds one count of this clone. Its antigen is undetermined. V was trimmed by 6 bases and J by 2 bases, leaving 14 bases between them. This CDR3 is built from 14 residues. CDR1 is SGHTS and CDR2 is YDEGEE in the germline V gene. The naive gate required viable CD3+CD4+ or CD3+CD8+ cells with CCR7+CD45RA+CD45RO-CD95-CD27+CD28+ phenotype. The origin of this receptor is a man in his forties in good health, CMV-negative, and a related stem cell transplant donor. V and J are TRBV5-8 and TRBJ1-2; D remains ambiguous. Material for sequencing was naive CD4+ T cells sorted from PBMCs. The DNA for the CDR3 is TGTGCCAGCACCAAAGGTGGAGGGAACTATGGCTACACCTTC. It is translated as CASTKGGGNYGYTF.